These 18 T cell receptor beta chains originate from one sample sequenced in a study of early stage breast cancer tumors (dated by TCRdb to 2017 to 2019). Library preparation used the immunoSEQ multiplex PCR assay. Not all clones reach the TCRdb copy of this immuneACCESS table, which keeps in-frame sequences only. Checked studies attribute under half of the gap to unresolved V genes and leave the rest unexplained. The sample table records 60,000 to 80,000 clones; under 85% of these occur just once. The top ten constitute around 3.4% of the sample. Sample: blood. Receptors originate from a person in their sixties with breast cancer.

This clone is a singleton in its sample. The V call is TRBV6-6, the J call TRBJ2-2; a possible D gene is TRBD2 (6 bases). The V gene's germline CDR1 is MNHNY and CDR2 SVGAGI (reference sequence). Trimming removed 8 bases from V and 7 bases from J, with 23 bases in between. The CDR3 has 16 amino acids. The CDR3 spells CASVDDLAASLGELFF. The CDR3 region has the DNA TGTGCCAGCGTAGACGACTTAGCGGCAAGTCTCGGGGAGCTGTTTTTT.

The chain combines TRBV28 with TRBJ2-5, with D perhaps matching TRBD1 (6 bases). V was shortened by 6 bases and J by 5 bases, with 13 bases between the two germline ends. CDR3 length equals 13 residues. Germline CDR1 and CDR2: MDHEN and SYDVKM. The CDR3 reads CASRLQGLETQYF. The CDR3 DNA reads TGTGCCAGCAGATTACAGGGATTGGAGACCCAGTACTTC. The whole variable domain, filled in from reference TRBV28 and TRBJ2-5, reads DVKVTQSSRYLVKRTGEKVFLECVQDMDHENMFWYRQDPGLGLRLIYFSYDVKMKEKGDIPEGYSVSREKKERFSLILESASTNQTSMYLCASRLQGLETQYFGPGTRLLVL.

This clone was picked up a small number of times. The V call is TRBV5-1, the J call TRBJ2-1, with 7 bases identical to TRBD2. This CDR3 comprises 15 residues. The ends lost 3 bases at V and 8 bases at J; junction bases unmatched: 11. Germline assignment: CDR1 SGHRS and CDR2 YFSETQ. The CDR3 reads CASSSGTTIWDEQFF. DNA for the CDR3: TGCGCCAGCAGCTCCGGGACTACTATATGGGATGAGCAGTTCTTC.

The chain combines TRBV5-6 with TRBJ2-3; D may match TRBD1 or TRBD2 (5 bases each). CDR1 is SGHDT and CDR2 is YYEEEE in the germline V gene. The V and J ends lost 6 bases and 5 bases respectively, with 22 bases between them. The CDR3 consists of 16 residues. In nucleotides, the CDR3 is TGTGCCAGCACTCCCCCGGGGTCAGGGATCTTAGATACGCAGTATTTT. Translated: CASTPPGSGILDTQYF.

This chain joins TRBV6-6 and TRBJ1-1; D is perhaps TRBD1 (6 bases). The CDR3 length is 16 residues. In germline, CDR1 is MNHNY, CDR2 SVGAGI (reference sequence). V was trimmed by 2 bases and J by 0 bases, leaving 13 bases between them. The CDR3 region is CASSYRGAPMNTEAFF. CDR3 nucleotide sequence: TGTGCCAGCAGTTACAGGGGGGCCCCAATGAACACTGAAGCTTTCTTT.

This chain uses TRBV6-6 with TRBJ2-7; 8 nucleotides agree with TRBD1. J gave up 5 bases and V 2 bases, and 5 bases lay outside the gene matches. There are 14 residues in the CDR3. Germline values: CDR1 MNHNY, CDR2 SVGAGI (reference sequence). The DNA for the CDR3 is TGTGCCAGCAGTTACCGGGACAGGTTCGACGAGCAGTACTTC. Translation gives CASSYRDRFDEQYF.

This chain links TRBV28 with TRBJ2-2, with unresolved D. The CDR3 is made up of 14 amino acids. Per germline, CDR1 MDHEN and CDR2 SYDVKM. Trimming pared 5 bases from V and 6 bases from J, leaving 13 bases between. For the CDR3, the DNA is TGTGCCAGCAGTAAGGGCTCGAGGCCCGGGGAGCTGTTTTTT. Its translation is CASSKGSRPGELFF.

V is TRBV4-1 and J is TRBJ1-2; tentative D call: TRBD1 (5 bases). This CDR3 has 14 residues. Germline V gives CDR1 MGHRA, CDR2 YSYEKL. The V gene lost 0 bases and the J gene lost 8 bases, with 13 bases spanning the gap. Here the CDR3 DNA reads TGCGCCAGCAGCCAAGAGCCCGGGGCGCGGGGCTACACCTTC. Protein sequence: CASSQEPGARGYTF.

This clone showed up just a few times. The V gene is TRBV19, the J gene TRBJ1-3, with D unclear. The CDR3 covers 14 residues. V was clipped by 3 bases and J by 4 bases, with 10 bases between them. The V gene's germline CDR1 is LNHDA and CDR2 SQIVND (reference sequence). The CDR3 nucleotides read TGTGCCAGTAGTATCTCCACGGTCGGAAACACCATATATTTT. This codes for CASSISTVGNTIYF.

V is TRBV10-3 and J is TRBJ2-4; 8 bases are shared with TRBD2. The J segment lost 8 bases and the V segment lost 6 bases, leaving 6 bases of the junction unmatched. The germline CDR1 and CDR2 sequences are ENHRY and SYGVKD. CDR3 length: 13 residues. CDR3: CAIREGLDDIQYF. The CDR3 region has the DNA TGTGCCATCAGAGAGGGACTAGATGACATTCAGTACTTC.

This clone has just a few counts. This chain connects TRBV5-6 to TRBJ1-2; TRBD1 might be the D (6 bases). The CDR3 runs 14 residues. In germline, CDR1 is SGHDT, CDR2 YYEEEE. The V gene lost 3 bases and the J gene lost 7 bases, with 16 bases spanning the gap. This CDR3 reads CASSSRQAQGGYTF. In DNA form, the CDR3 reads TGTGCCAGCAGCTCTAGACAGGCCCAGGGTGGCTACACCTTC.

The chain couples TRBV15 to TRBJ2-1; 8 positions agree with TRBD2. Trimming at V came to 9 bases and at J to 8 bases, leaving 18 bases not matched to a gene. Germline loops: CDR1 LNHNV, CDR2 YYDKDF (reference sequence). The CDR3 totals 16 residues. The DNA for the CDR3 is TGTGCCACGGCTCCAACCGGGAGGGGTACAGTAGATGAGCAGTTCTTC. The encoded protein is CATAPTGRGTVDEQFF.

The sample holds a few counts of this clone. The V and J genes are TRBV29-1 and TRBJ2-2; tentative D call: TRBD1 (5 bases). Deletions cut 1 base from V and 4 bases from J, with 10 bases between. Germline lookup yields CDR1 SQVTM and CDR2 ANQGSEA. The CDR3 sequence is 14 residues long. The DNA of the CDR3 is TGCAGCGTTGAAGTCTGGGGCGTCACCGGGGAGCTGTTTTTT. Protein product: CSVEVWGVTGELFF.

The rearrangement links TRBV11-3 to TRBJ2-1; 7 bases match TRBD2. Germline CDR1 is SGHNT and CDR2 is YENEEA. V lost 1 base to trimming and J lost 7 bases; unmatched junction nucleotides: 7. This CDR3 is 15 amino acids long. CDR3 nucleotide sequence: TGTGCCAGCAGCTTAGGGGCTCGGGGGGAGAATGAGCAGTTCTTC. Translated: CASSLGARGENEQFF.

The rearrangement links TRBV28 to TRBJ1-2; tentative D call: TRBD1 (6 bases). V gave up 1 base and J gave up 5 bases, with 8 bases separating them. The CDR3 consists of 13 residues. The germline V gene has CDR1 MDHEN and CDR2 SYDVKM. DNA for the CDR3: TGTGCCAGCAGTTTATACAGGGCGTATGGCTACACCTTC. Translating gives CASSLYRAYGYTF.

The genes are TRBV4-2 and TRBJ2-4; 8 bases are a match to TRBD2. The CDR3 runs 18 residues. The germline CDR1 and CDR2 sequences are LGHNA and YNFKEQ. V was pared by 0 bases and J by 5 bases, with 12 bases of the junction left unmatched. The CDR3 coding sequence is TGTGCCAGCAGCCAAGAGTTGACACGGGGGGGTATCGAAAACATTCAGTACTTC. Translated: CASSQELTRGGIENIQYF.

The chain joins TRBV29-1 to TRBJ2-1; no definite D call. The germline CDR1 and CDR2 sequences are SQVTM and ANQGSEA. V dropped 7 bases and J dropped 4 bases, with 8 bases sitting between them. This CDR3 contains 11 residues. For the CDR3, the DNA is TGCAGCGCCATCGAGTACAATGAGCAGTTCTTC. Amino acids: CSAIEYNEQFF.

This chain joins TRBV6-5 and TRBJ1-2; D gene uncertain. The germline V and J ends were trimmed by 6 bases and 6 bases, with 14 bases remaining between them. This CDR3 has 13 amino acids. Looked up from germline, CDR1 is MNHEY and CDR2 is SVGAGI. CDR3 nucleotides: TGTGCCAGCAGGATCACCGGGCGGAATGGCTACACCTTC. Protein product: CASRITGRNGYTF.